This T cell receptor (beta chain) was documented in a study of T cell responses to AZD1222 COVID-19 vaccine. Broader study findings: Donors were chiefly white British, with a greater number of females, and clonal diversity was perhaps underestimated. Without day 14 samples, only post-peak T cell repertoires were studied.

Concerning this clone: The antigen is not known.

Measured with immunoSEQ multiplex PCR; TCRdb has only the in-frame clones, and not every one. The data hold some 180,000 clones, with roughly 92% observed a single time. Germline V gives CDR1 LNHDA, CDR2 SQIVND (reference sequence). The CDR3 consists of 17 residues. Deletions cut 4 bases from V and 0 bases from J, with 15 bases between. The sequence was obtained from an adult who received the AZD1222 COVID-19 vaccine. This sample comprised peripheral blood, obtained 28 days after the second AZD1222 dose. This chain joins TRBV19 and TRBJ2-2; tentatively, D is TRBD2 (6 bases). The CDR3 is CASSKTIADSNTGELFF. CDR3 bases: TGTGCCAGTAGTAAAACAATAGCGGATTCGAACACCGGGGAGCTGTTTTTT.